Below are 29 T cell receptor beta chains sequenced from a single sample in a study of T cells in Graves' hyperthyroidism and ophthalmopathy. Amplification targeted TCR beta CDR3 regions from RNA transcripts. First-round RT-PCR targeting the TCR CDR3 was performed with the HTBI primer set. MiXCR, applied by TCRdb to the multiplex PCR reads, yields one record per CDR3 protein. The table shows around 720,000 distinct CDR3 sequences, with 30% to 40% occurring only once. Sequenced sample: blood. These receptors were collected from a middle-aged woman with Graves' hyperthyroidism.

The chain joins TRBV28 to TRBJ1-1, with no clear D. Germline V CDR1 and CDR2: MDHEN, SYDVKM. The CDR3 covers 12 residues. The V and J ends lost 0 bases and 11 bases respectively, with 10 bases between them. Here the CDR3 DNA reads TGTGCCAGCAGTTTATGGGCAGGAACGGCTTTCTTT. Translation: CASSLWAGTAFF.

Only a few counts were recorded for this clonotype. The J gene is TRBJ1-1, the V gene TRBV7-2, with TRBD1 matching over 7 bases. V dropped 5 bases and J dropped 0; count of bases not matched to a gene: 9. This CDR3 is built from 16 residues. Germline V lookup: CDR1 SGHTA, CDR2 FQGNSA. The CDR3 sequence is CASSQDYRGMNTEAFF. Written as DNA, the CDR3 is TGTGCCAGCAGCCAGGATTACAGGGGAATGAACACTGAAGCTTTCTTT.

The chain joins TRBV2 to TRBJ1-2; 9 nucleotides agree with TRBD1. V gave up 6 bases and J gave up 10 bases; unmatched junction bases: 9. The CDR3 length is 13 residues. Germline V gene data show CDR1 as SNHLY and CDR2 as FYNNEI. In DNA form, the CDR3 reads TGTGCCAGCAGCATAGACCGGACAGGGGTCTACACCTTC. Translating gives CASSIDRTGVYTF.

Many counts were recorded for this clonotype. The rearrangement joins TRBV29-1 to TRBJ1-1; TRBD1 is a possible D gene (5 bases). Trimming removed 1 base at V and 0 bases at J, with 9 bases between. The CDR3 covers 14 residues. Germline CDR1 SQVTM, CDR2 ANQGSEA. CDR3 sequence (DNA): TGCAGCGTTGAAGCGGCAGGGTTGAACACTGAAGCTTTCTTT. This sequence encodes CSVEAAGLNTEAFF. Combining the CDR3 with reference TRBV29-1 and TRBJ1-1 gives the whole variable domain SAVISQKPSRDICQRGTSLTIQCQVDSQVTMMFWYRQQPGQSLTLIATANQGSEATYESGFVIDKFPISRPNLTFSTLTVSNMSPEDSSIYLCSVEAAGLNTEAFFGQGTRLTVV.

V and J are TRBV3-1 and TRBJ1-4; tentative D call: TRBD1 (5 bases). Germline V lookup: CDR1 LGHDT, CDR2 YNNKEL (reference sequence). CDR3 length equals 16 residues. V was clipped by 1 base and J by 5 bases, with 14 bases between them. The CDR3 is CASSQVPRSGNEKLFF. The CDR3 DNA is TGTGCCAGCAGCCAAGTACCCCGGTCAGGGAATGAAAAACTGTTTTTT.

The CDR3 here is CAIGTGHEKLFF. The CDR3 DNA sequence: TGTGCCATCGGGACAGGGCACGAAAAACTGTTTTTT. This sequence joins TRBV15 and TRBJ1-4; 9 positions agree with TRBD1. Losses at the gene ends were 10 bases for V and 8 bases for J; bases not matched to a gene: 5. The CDR3 has 12 residues. The germline V gene has CDR1 LNHNV and CDR2 YYDKDF (reference sequence). Full variable domain (rest looked up from reference TRBV15 and TRBJ1-4): DAMVIQNPRYQVTQFGKPVTLSCSQTLNHNVMYWYQQKSSQAPKLLFHYYDKDFNNEADTPDNFQSRRPNTSFCFLDIRSPGLGDTAMYLCAIGTGHEKLFFGSGTQLSVL.

The sample holds a few counts of this clonotype. This sequence joins TRBV5-6 and TRBJ1-1, with a weak D call TRBD1 (5 bases). Trimming stripped 4 bases from V and 7 bases from J, with 14 bases between. CDR3 length: 13 amino acids. Germline lookup yields CDR1 SGHDT and CDR2 YYEEEE. CDR3: CASSPTLDSEAFF. The CDR3 DNA reads as TGTGCCAGCAGCCCCACTTTAGACAGTGAAGCTTTCTTT.

This clonotype was seen only a few times. The chain's CDR3 is CASSLEKQYTGELFF. CDR3 DNA: TGTGCCAGCAGTTTAGAGAAACAGTACACCGGGGAGCTGTTTTTT. The chain uses TRBV28 and TRBJ2-2; D call uncertain. The CDR3 loop spans 15 amino acids. The germline V gene has CDR1 MDHEN and CDR2 SYDVKM. V lost 2 bases, J lost 3 bases, and 10 bases lay in between.

This clonotype has ten or more counts. The chain uses TRBV29-1 and TRBJ2-5; 7 bases agree with TRBD1. In germline, CDR1 is SQVTM, CDR2 ANQGSEA. Germline trimming cut 5 bases from V and 5 bases from J; bases unmatched to any gene: 11. This CDR3 has 14 amino acids. The CDR3 DNA reads as TGCAGCGTTACGGACAGGAGACTTGGGGAGACCCAGTACTTC. It translates to CSVTDRRLGETQYF. The full variable domain, with the rest looked up from reference TRBV29-1 and TRBJ2-5, is SAVISQKPSRDICQRGTSLTIQCQVDSQVTMMFWYRQQPGQSLTLIATANQGSEATYESGFVIDKFPISRPNLTFSTLTVSNMSPEDSSIYLCSVTDRRLGETQYFGPGTRLLVL.

This chain links TRBV5-1 with TRBJ2-2; D is uncertain. Germline values: CDR1 SGHRS, CDR2 YFSETQ. This CDR3 spans 15 amino acids. Trimming pared 4 bases from V and 3 bases from J, leaving 13 bases between. CDR3 amino acids: CASSQAGPYTGELFF. CDR3 in DNA: TGCGCCAGCAGCCAAGCCGGCCCGTACACCGGGGAGCTGTTTTTT.

This clonotype was found a few times. The chain links TRBV19 to TRBJ1-1; tentatively, D is TRBD1 (5 bases). The CDR3 has 18 residues. The germline V gene has CDR1 LNHDA and CDR2 SQIVND (reference sequence). Trimming pared 9 bases from V and 2 bases from J, leaving 28 bases between. CDR3 bases: TGTGCCAGCAGTCTTCTATCCGGGACTCTATGGGGAAACACTGAAGCTTTCTTT. It yields the protein CASSLLSGTLWGNTEAFF. The whole variable domain, filled in from reference TRBV19 and TRBJ1-1, reads DGGITQSPKYLFRKEGQNVTLSCEQNLNHDAMYWYRQDPGQGLRLIYYSQIVNDFQKGDIAEGYSVSREKKESFPLTVTSAQKNPTAFYLCASSLLSGTLWGNTEAFFGQGTRLTVV.

V is TRBV19 and J is TRBJ1-6; 7 nucleotides align to TRBD1. The CDR3 is 17 amino acids. V lost 2 bases, J lost 5 bases, and 9 bases stayed unmatched. The germline V gene encodes CDR1 LNHDA and CDR2 SQIVND (reference sequence). The CDR3 loop reads CASSIWGWQGDNSPLHF. The DNA of the CDR3 is TGTGCCAGTAGTATATGGGGCTGGCAGGGGGATAATTCACCCCTCCACTTT.

The rearrangement uses TRBV4-3 and TRBJ2-2; D possibly uses TRBD1 or TRBD2 (6 bases each). From germline, CDR1 is LGHNA and CDR2 YSLEER. V gave up 10 bases and J gave up 3 bases, with 18 bases separating them. This CDR3 is 15 amino acids long. CDR3 amino acids: CATGGQAAYTGELFF. As DNA, the CDR3 is TGCGCCACCGGGGGCCAAGCGGCGTACACCGGGGAGCTGTTTTTT.

This clonotype was observed many times. A read error may produce the germline difference seen at one junction end. V usage is TRBV29-1 and J usage is TRBJ1-2; the match to TRBD1 covers 10 bases. In germline, CDR1 is SQVTM, CDR2 ANQGSEA. The CDR3 is made up of 13 amino acids. The CDR3 nucleotides are TGCAGTGTTGCAGCGGACAGGGGGTATGGCTACACCTTC. This encodes CSVAADRGYGYTF.

This clonotype was recorded once. A much bigger clone sits one base away, suggesting this may be a read error. This chain uses TRBV9 with TRBJ2-6; TRBD2 agrees at 9 bases. The length of the CDR3 is 18 residues. Looked up from germline, CDR1 is SGDLS and CDR2 is YYNGEE. This CDR3 is CASSVTPGLATGANVQTF. The CDR3 DNA reads TGTGCCAGCAGCGTTACTCCGGGACTAGCTACCGGGGCCAACGTCCAGACTTTC.

This clonotype appeared many times. The chain has TRBV29-1 and TRBJ2-5, with D perhaps matching TRBD1 (6 bases). CDR1 SQVTM and CDR2 ANQGSEA come from the germline V gene. V lost 2 bases to trimming and J lost 3 bases, with 13 bases between them. The CDR3 totals 14 residues. The CDR3 DNA reads as TGCAGCGTTGAATTAGGACAGACCGAAGAGACCCAGTACTTC. Its translation: CSVELGQTEETQYF.

This clonotype has just a few counts. The chain uses TRBV9 and TRBJ2-5; tentatively, D is TRBD2 (7 bases). Deletions cut 4 bases from V and 1 base from J, with 23 bases between. The germline V gene encodes CDR1 SGDLS and CDR2 YYNGEE. The CDR3 contains 18 residues. DNA for the CDR3: TGTGCCAGCAGCCAAGGCGGGGGCGGACCCTATCTCCAAGAGACCCAGTACTTC. Its protein is CASSQGGGGPYLQETQYF.

Only a few counts were recorded for this clonotype. The chain has TRBV20-1 and TRBJ1-1; D gene ambiguous. V gave up 6 bases and J gave up 1 base, with 6 bases separating them. The CDR3 extends over 11 amino acids. Germline lookup yields CDR1 DFQATT and CDR2 SNEGSKA (reference sequence). The CDR3 sequence is CSAWQNTEAFF. CDR3 nucleotides: TGCAGTGCCTGGCAGAACACTGAAGCTTTCTTT.

The genes are TRBV4-3 and TRBJ1-2, with D unresolved. Between the trimmed V and J ends, which lost 3 bases and 4 bases, there was a span of 15 bases. The V gene's germline CDR1 is LGHNA and CDR2 YSLEER. The CDR3 has 15 amino acids. CDR3 protein: CASSQTENGFYGYTF. The CDR3 nucleotides are TGCGCCAGCAGCCAGACCGAAAACGGATTCTATGGCTACACCTTC.

This clonotype was counted at least ten times. The gene calls are TRBV9 and TRBJ2-5; the D is unclear. From germline, CDR1 is SGDLS and CDR2 YYNGEE. Trimming shortened V by 3 bases and J by 1 base, and 7 bases separated the two germline ends. CDR3 length: 13 residues. This CDR3 reads CASSAQRQETQYF. The CDR3 DNA sequence: TGTGCCAGCAGCGCACAACGCCAAGAGACCCAGTACTTC.

This clonotype showed up many times. The rearrangement joins TRBV2 to TRBJ2-7; possibly TRBD1 for D (6 bases). Trimming removed 6 bases at V and 3 bases at J, with 18 bases between. There are 15 residues in the CDR3. In germline, CDR1 is SNHLY, CDR2 FYNNEI. CDR3 bases: TGTGCCAGCAGGGAGACAGGTTCTACGGTCTACGAGCAGTACTTC. Protein sequence: CASRETGSTVYEQYF.

This chain joins TRBV12-5 and TRBJ1-1, with TRBD1 matching over 8 bases. Germline V gene sequence: CDR1 LGHNT, CDR2 FRNRAP. The CDR3 covers 14 residues. After removal of 2 bases from V and 11 bases from J, the junction contained 10 bases not matched to a gene. CDR3: CASGLPGGHQAAFF. The CDR3 coding sequence is TGTGCTAGTGGTTTGCCAGGGGGCCACCAGGCGGCTTTCTTT.

This clonotype came up many times. The chain recombines TRBV7-6 with TRBJ1-3; TRBD1 aligns across 10 bases. Germline V lookup: CDR1 SGHVS, CDR2 FNYEAQ. Trimming removed 4 bases from V and 1 base from J; junction bases left unmatched: 13. This CDR3 comprises 19 residues. CDR3 loop: CASSSPIAGQGWSGNTIYF. The CDR3 nucleotides are TGTGCCAGCAGCTCGCCAATAGCGGGACAGGGGTGGTCTGGAAACACCATATATTTT.

This chain connects TRBV12-3 or TRBV12-4 to TRBJ2-5; D gene unclear. The length of the CDR3 is 10 residues. Deletions cut 3 bases from V and 9 bases from J, with 5 bases between. CDR3: CASSFGAQYF. The CDR3 nucleotides are TGTGCCAGCAGTTTTGGGGCCCAGTACTTC.

This chain joins TRBV29-1 and TRBJ2-7, with a possible D match to TRBD1 (5 bases). Trimming took off 8 bases at V and 3 bases at J, with 20 bases between the two ends. CDR1 is SQVTM, CDR2 ANQGSEA, per germline. This CDR3 is 14 amino acids long. The CDR3 spells CSLAISDINYEQYF. The DNA of the CDR3 is TGCAGCTTGGCCATTTCGGACATTAACTACGAGCAGTACTTC.

The table lists this clonotype with many counts. The V and J genes are TRBV7-8 and TRBJ2-7, with TRBD1 identical over 9 bases. From germline, CDR1 is SGHVS and CDR2 FQNEAQ. Trimming at V came to 5 bases and at J to 4 bases, leaving 6 bases not matched to a gene. The CDR3 spans 14 residues. CDR3 region: CASSTGTGLYEQYF. The CDR3 region has the DNA TGTGCCAGCAGCACCGGGACAGGGCTGTACGAGCAGTACTTC.

In its sample, this clonotype was seen a few times. The chain links TRBV12-3 or TRBV12-4 to TRBJ1-1; no clear D gene. The CDR3 covers 14 residues. The V end was cut by 4 bases, the J end by 1 base, with 10 bases between. CDR3 region: CASSSNSENTEAFF. The CDR3 DNA follows: TGTGCCAGCAGTTCCAACTCCGAGAACACTGAAGCTTTCTTT.

The V and J genes are TRBV5-8 and TRBJ1-4; no reliable D call. Germline lookup yields CDR1 SGHTS and CDR2 YDEGEE. The V end lost 5 bases, the J end lost 4 bases, and 15 bases lay between the germline ends. The CDR3 covers 15 residues. The CDR3 DNA reads as TGTGCCAGCAGGCCGGGATGGGGTCGTAATGAAAAACTGTTTTTT. Its translation: CASRPGWGRNEKLFF.

This clonotype was detected only a few times. V and J are TRBV20-1 and TRBJ2-7, with D perhaps assigned TRBD1 or TRBD2 (6 bases each). Trimming left V 1 base short and J 2 bases short, with 18 bases between. CDR1 is DFQATT, CDR2 SNEGSKA, per germline (reference sequence). There are 16 residues in the CDR3. The CDR3 sequence is CSARAPGAGHAYEQYF. CDR3 sequence (DNA): TGCAGTGCTAGAGCCCCAGGGGCGGGGCACGCCTACGAGCAGTACTTC.